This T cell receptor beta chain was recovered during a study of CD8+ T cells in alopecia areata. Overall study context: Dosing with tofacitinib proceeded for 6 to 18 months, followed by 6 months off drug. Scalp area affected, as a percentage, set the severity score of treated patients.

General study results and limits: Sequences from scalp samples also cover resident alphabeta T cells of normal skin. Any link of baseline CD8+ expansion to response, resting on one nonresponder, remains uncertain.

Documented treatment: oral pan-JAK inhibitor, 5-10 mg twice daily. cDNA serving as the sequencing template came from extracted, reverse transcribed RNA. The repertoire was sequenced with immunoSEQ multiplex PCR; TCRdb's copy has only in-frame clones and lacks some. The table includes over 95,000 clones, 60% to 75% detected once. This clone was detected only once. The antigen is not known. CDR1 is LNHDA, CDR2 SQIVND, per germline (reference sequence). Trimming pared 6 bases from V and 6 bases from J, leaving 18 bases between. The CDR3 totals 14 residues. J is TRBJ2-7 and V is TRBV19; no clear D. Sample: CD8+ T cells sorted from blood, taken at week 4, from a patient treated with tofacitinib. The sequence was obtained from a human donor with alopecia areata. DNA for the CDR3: TGTGCCAGTAGGCCCGCCGACAAACCCGGCGAGCAGTACTTC. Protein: CASRPADKPGEQYF.